This TCR beta chain was profiled in a study of blood T cell repertoires in COVID-19. Study-wide context: PBMCs, B-cell-depleted T cells, or T cells were the source of the cDNA or gDNA that made up the material.

Repertoires were generated with immunoSEQ multiplex PCR, while TCRdb's copy carries only in-frame clones and drops some. The profile shows approximately 140,000 clones, roughly 82% of them singletons. This clone was found a few times. Germline V gene sequence: CDR1 SGHVS, CDR2 FQNEAQ. The CDR3 extends over 15 amino acids. The trim removed 2 bases at V and 7 bases at J, leaving 3 bases unmatched. V gene TRBV7-8 combines with J gene TRBJ1-6, with TRBD1 identical over 9 bases. The sequencing sample was made of peripheral blood. This receptor was obtained from a man aged 65-85 years with acute or convalescent COVID-19. The CDR3 loop is CASSLTDRGNSPLHF. In DNA, the CDR3 is TGTGCCAGCAGCTTAACCGACAGGGGGAATTCACCCCTCCACTTT.